This TCR beta chain was found in a study of human T cells and chemical hapten exposure (dated by TCRdb to the early 2020s). With respect to the entire study: For sensitization, 2% DPC in acetone was applied to an approximately 2 cm by approximately 2 cm area of upper inner arm skin. Throughout the approximately 22-week study period, patients were also given weekly therapeutic DPC doses on the scalp. Patch testing was done on the upper back using Finn chambers containing 0.01% DPC, and results were scored after 6 days according to International Contact Dermatitis Research Group standards. Most of the patients in the cohort were female, and the cohort covered alopecia areata with under or over 50% scalp involvement, alopecia totalis and alopecia universalis. The libraries were sequenced as a pool, and the TCR yield per sample differed mostly because of small variations in library volumes within the pool. In alopecia patients, the study followed how the peripheral blood TCR repertoire changed in vivo over primary and secondary sensitization to diphenylcyclopropenone (DPC), a hapten. Blood was sampled from patients pre-sensitization (week 0) and at 2, 6 and about 24 weeks after DPC sensitization. Nearly 30 alopecia patients provided blood for TCR sequencing at one to four time points (pre-sensitization, 2, 6 and 24 weeks). On the study overall, not on this receptor specifically: Repeated subsampling changed both the strength of the expansion versus patch-test correlation and the threshold at which the correlation became significant. The number of TCRs above 1 in 1000 frequency did not change with DPC sensitization; there was no evidence of global repertoire structure alterations. Patch test score was positively correlated with the number of PT1 expanded TCRs, with significance at thresholds 8, 16 and 32 but not at 4. All patients had alopecia, a presumed autoimmune disease, so their immune response might differ from that of healthy individuals. Significantly more large CDR3 similarity clusters were formed by expanded TCRs than by pre-sensitization or healthy control sets, consistent with antigen-driven responses.

Its CDR3 holds 13 amino acids, cysteine through phenylalanine. Left in the record is the CDR3 DNA by itself, 39 bases read in frame from the first base. Based on the germline V gene, the CDR1 and CDR2 sequences are SQVTM and ANQGSEA. Relative to germline, V is 7 bases shorter and J is 7 bases shorter, with 18 bases between their ends. The sample's time point label is to be understood as: pre-sensitization, week 0. Sample treatment or condition, as interpreted from the label and publication: therapeutic diphenylcyclopropenone sensitization with weekly scalp DPC. Blood at each patch-test visit was drawn before the patch test was applied. Patients were considered eligible if aged 18 to 70, diagnosed with alopecia and deemed suitable for DPC therapy, and patients were excluded if pregnant. Total RNA was extracted from unfractionated whole blood collected in Tempus Blood RNA tubes. The library was generated by RACE. The reads were generated on a NextSeq 500. Library preparation attached unique molecular identifiers to individual cDNA molecules for quantitative, reproducible TCR counting. Each blood RNA sample was used to sequence both TCR alpha and TCR beta chains. Per the authors' processing: The median number of TCRs per sample was around 100,000, ranging from roughly 23,224 to 690,600. The Decombinator software suite was used to annotate V, J and CDR3 in the TCR reads. For the PS versus PT1 abundance plots, all samples were subsampled to the same number of TCRs (28,000). TCRs were defined as expanded if absent before sensitization and observed at least eight times at the 2-week time point. The public reads were quality trimmed at Q25 with fastp and then assembled into clones with MiXCR by TCRdb, keeping productive beta chains. A single entry per CDR3 protein holds the most common genes and DNA from its merged rows. The V and J calls come from TCRdb's annotation, not from the publication. The sample table lists around 180,000 distinct CDR3 sequences, about 31% of them with a count of one. In total, the top ten clones hold 2.5% to 3.5% of the sample.

As to this clonotype: This clone's antigen is unknown. No qualities accompany the bases; no much larger clone lies one base away.

Specimen: whole blood, collected in connection with sensitization to the hapten diphenylcyclopropenone (DPC). This sequence was found in a woman in her twenties or thirties with alopecia areata. Some clones in this sample may be carry-over from other donors' samples. The chain is made from TRBV29-1 and TRBJ2-3; TRBD2 is perhaps the D gene, given 6 matching bases. The nucleotide sequence is given as TGCAGCGGGGGGGACGGAGCTATGAATACGCAGTATTTT. This is translated as CSGGDGAMNTQYF.